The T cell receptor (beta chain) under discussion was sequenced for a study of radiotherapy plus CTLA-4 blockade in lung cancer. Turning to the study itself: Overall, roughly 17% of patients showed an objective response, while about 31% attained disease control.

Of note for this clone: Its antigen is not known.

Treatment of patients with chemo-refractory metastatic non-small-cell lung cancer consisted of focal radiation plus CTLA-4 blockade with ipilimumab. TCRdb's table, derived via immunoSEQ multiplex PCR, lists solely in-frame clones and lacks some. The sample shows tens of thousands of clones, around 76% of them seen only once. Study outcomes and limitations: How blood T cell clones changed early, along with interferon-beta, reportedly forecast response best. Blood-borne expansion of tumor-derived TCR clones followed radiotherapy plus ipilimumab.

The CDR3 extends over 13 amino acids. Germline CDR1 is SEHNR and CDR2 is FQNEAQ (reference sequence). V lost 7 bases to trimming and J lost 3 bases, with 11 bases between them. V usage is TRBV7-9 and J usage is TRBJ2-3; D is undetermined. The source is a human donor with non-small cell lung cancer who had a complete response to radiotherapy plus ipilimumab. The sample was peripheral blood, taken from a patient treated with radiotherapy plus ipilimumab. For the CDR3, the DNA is TGTGCCAGCACCGATTTAGTGACAGATACGCAGTATTTT. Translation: CASTDLVTDTQYF.